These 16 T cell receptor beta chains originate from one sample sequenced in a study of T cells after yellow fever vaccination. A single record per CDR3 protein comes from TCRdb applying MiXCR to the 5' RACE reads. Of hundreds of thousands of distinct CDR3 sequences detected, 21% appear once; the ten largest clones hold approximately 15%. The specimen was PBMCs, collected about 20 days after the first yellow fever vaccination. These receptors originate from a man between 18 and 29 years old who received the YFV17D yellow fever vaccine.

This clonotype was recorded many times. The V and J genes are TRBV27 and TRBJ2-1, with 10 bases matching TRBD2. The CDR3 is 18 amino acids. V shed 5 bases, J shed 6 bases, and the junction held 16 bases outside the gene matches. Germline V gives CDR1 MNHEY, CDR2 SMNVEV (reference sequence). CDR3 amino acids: CASSELVGPSGGINEQFF. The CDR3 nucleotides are TGTGCCAGCAGTGAGTTGGTCGGGCCTAGCGGGGGTATCAATGAGCAGTTCTTC.

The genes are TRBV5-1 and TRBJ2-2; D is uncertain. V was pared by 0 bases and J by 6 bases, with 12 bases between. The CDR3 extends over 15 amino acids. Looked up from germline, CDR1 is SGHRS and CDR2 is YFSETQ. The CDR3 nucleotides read TGCGCCAGCAGCTTGGTCGCCGGGCAGCCCGGGGAGCTGTTTTTT. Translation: CASSLVAGQPGELFF.

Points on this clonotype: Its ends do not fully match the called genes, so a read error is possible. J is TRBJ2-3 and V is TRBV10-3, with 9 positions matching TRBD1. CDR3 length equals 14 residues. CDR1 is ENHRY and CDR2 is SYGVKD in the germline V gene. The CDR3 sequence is CALRGQGSTDTQYF. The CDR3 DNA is TGTGCCCTCAGGGGACAGGGAAGCACAGATACGCAGTATTTT.

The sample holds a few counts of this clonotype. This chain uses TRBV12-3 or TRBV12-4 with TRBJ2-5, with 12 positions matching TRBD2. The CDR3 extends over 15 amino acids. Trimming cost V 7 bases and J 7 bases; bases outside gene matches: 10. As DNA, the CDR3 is TGTGCCAGCATCGATCAGACTAGCGGGGGCCTGACCCAGTACTTC. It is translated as CASIDQTSGGLTQYF.

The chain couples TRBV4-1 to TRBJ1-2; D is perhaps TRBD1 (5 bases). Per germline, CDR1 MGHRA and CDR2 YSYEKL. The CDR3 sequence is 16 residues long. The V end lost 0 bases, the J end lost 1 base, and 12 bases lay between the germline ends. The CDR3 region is CASSQERTLVNYGYTF. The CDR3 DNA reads TGCGCCAGCAGCCAAGAACGGACATTGGTTAACTATGGCTACACCTTC.

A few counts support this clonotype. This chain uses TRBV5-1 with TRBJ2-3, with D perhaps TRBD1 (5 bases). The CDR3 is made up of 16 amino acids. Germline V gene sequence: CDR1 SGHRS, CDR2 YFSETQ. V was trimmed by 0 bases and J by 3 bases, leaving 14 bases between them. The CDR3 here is CASSLEQGPPTDTQYF. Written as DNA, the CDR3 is TGCGCCAGCAGCTTGGAGCAGGGCCCGCCGACAGATACGCAGTATTTT.

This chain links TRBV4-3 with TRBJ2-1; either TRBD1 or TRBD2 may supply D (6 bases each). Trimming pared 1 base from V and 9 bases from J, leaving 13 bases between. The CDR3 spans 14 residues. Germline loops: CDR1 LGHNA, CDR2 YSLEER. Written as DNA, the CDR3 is TGCGCCAGCAGCCAAGTGTGGGGGGCCGGTGAGCAGTTCTTC. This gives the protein CASSQVWGAGEQFF.

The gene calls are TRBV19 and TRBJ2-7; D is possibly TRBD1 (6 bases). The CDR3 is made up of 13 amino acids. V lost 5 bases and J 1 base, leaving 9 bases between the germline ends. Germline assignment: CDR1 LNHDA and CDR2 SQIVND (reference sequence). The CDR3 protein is CASSAQGSYEQYF. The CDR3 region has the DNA TGTGCCAGTAGTGCCCAGGGGTCCTACGAGCAGTACTTC. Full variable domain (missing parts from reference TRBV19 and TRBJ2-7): DGGITQSPKYLFRKEGQNVTLSCEQNLNHDAMYWYRQDPGQGLRLIYYSQIVNDFQKGDIAEGYSVSREKKESFPLTVTSAQKNPTAFYLCASSAQGSYEQYFGPGTRLTVT.

The CDR3 DNA follows: TGTGCCACCAGTGAAAAGGGGCCCGGGGATACGCAGTATTTT. This encodes CATSEKGPGDTQYF. The rearrangement links TRBV24-1 to TRBJ2-3, with a possible D match to TRBD1 (5 bases). CDR1 and CDR2 (germline): KGHDR, SFDVKD. V lost 4 bases, J lost 6 bases, and 13 bases lay in between. The CDR3 length is 14 residues.

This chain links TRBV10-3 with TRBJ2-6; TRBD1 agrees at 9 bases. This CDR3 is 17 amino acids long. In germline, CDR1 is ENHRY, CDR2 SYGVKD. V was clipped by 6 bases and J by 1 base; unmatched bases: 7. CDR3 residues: CAIRVGQGTSGANVLTF. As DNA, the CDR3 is TGTGCCATCAGAGTAGGACAGGGGACGTCTGGGGCCAACGTCCTGACTTTC.

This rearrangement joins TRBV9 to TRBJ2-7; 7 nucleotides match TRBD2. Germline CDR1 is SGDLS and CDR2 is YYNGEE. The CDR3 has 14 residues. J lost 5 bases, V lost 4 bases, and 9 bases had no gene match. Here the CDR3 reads CASSYRLAPDEQYF. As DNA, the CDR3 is TGTGCCAGCAGCTATCGACTAGCTCCCGACGAGCAGTACTTC. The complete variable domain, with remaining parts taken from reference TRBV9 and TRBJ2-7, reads DSGVTQTPKHLITATGQRVTLRCSPRSGDLSVYWYQQSLDQGLQFLIQYYNGEERAKGNILERFSAQQFPDLHSELNLSSLELGDSALYFCASSYRLAPDEQYFGPGTRLTVT.

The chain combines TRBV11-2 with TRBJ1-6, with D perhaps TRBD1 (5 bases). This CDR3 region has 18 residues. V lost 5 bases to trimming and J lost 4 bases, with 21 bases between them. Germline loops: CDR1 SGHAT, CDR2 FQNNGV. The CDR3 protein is CASSAQIVEEGYNSPLHF. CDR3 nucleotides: TGTGCCAGCAGCGCCCAGATAGTAGAGGAGGGGTATAATTCACCCCTCCACTTT.

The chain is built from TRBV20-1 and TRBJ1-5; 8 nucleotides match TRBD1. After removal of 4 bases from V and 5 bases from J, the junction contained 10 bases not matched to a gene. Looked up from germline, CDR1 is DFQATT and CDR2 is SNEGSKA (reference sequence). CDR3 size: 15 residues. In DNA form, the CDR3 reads TGCAGTGCTATCCGACAGGGGTTAACGGATCAGCCCCAGCATTTT. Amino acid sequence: CSAIRQGLTDQPQHF.

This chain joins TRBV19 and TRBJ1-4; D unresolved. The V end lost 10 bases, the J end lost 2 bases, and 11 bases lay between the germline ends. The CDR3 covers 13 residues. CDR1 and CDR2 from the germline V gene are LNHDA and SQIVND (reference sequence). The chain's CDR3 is CATSDGTNEKLFF. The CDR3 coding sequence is TGTGCCACCTCGGACGGGACTAATGAAAAACTGTTTTTT.

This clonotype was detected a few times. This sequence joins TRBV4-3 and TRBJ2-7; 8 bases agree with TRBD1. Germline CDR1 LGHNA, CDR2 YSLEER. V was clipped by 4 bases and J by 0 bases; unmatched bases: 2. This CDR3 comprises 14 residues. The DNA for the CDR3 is TGCGCCAGCAGCCGGGACAGGTCCTCCTACGAGCAGTACGTC. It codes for CASSRDRSSYEQYV.

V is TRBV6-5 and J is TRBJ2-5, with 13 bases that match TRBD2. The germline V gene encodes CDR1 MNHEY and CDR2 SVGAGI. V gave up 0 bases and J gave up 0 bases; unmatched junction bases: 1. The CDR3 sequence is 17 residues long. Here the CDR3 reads CASSYSGLAGHQETQYF. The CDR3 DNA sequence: TGTGCCAGCAGTTACTCGGGACTAGCGGGGCACCAAGAGACCCAGTACTTC.